The entry below gives a single TCR beta chain sequence along with its context. Its cognate antigen is unknown. This table comes from immunoSEQ multiplex PCR, and its TCRdb copy is limited to in-frame clones, with some not included. The sample yields under 300,000 clones, around nine tenths seen once. Stated treatment: approximately 18 received Ad26.COV2.S at low or high dose, single or two shots; 5 received placebo; per-sample allocation not given. The samples were gathered on day 63 after the first injection of vaccine or placebo. These data belong to a study of Ad26.COV2.S vaccination and SARS-CoV-2 variants. Study context: Dosing was one shot or two shots 56 days apart. Study-wide findings and caveats: Vaccinated individuals (as opposed to placebo recipients) had higher spike-specific TCR breadth.

The source material was peripheral blood, sampled in a trial of Ad26.COV2.S vaccine versus placebo. The sequence came from a person between 18 and 65 years old who received the Ad26.COV2.S COVID-19 vaccine or a placebo.

The CDR3, as DNA: TGTGCCAGCAGTGAAAGGACAGCTACTGAAGCTTTCTTT. Amino acid sequence: CASSERTATEAFF. The chain has TRBV25-1 and TRBJ1-1; tentative D call: TRBD1 (6 bases). The CDR3 has 13 amino acids. Germline assignment: CDR1 MGHDK and CDR2 SYGVNS. V lost 2 bases and J 5 bases, leaving 9 bases between the germline ends.